Listed below are T cell receptor delta chains from one sample, sequenced in a study of gammadelta T cells in human blood. TCRdb re-analyzed the RT-PCR reads via CATT. The data show roughly 420 delta-chain clones, 35% to 50% seen once. The sample was Vgamma9Vdelta2 gamma-delta T cells from infant blood. Receptors originate from a human donor. The CDR3 runs from the conserved cysteine through the conserved F or W. A clone size is listed for some rows: how often the clone was seen (once, few, many), or a class if it is expanded.

j_gene | len | abundance | v_gene | CDR3aa
TRDJ3 | 22 | hyperexpanded | TRDV2 | CACDPVPGWGIGSSWDTRQMFF
TRDJ1 | 13 | hyperexpanded | TRDV2 | CACDGVGDHKLIF
TRDJ3 | 18 | . | TRDV2 | CACDGTGESSWDTRQMFF
TRDJ3 | 20 | few | TRDV2 | CACDSINWGISSWDTRQMFF
TRDJ1 | 19 | few | TRDV2 | CACDTLLGDRGVYTDKLIF
TRDJ3 | 13 | . | TRDV2 | CACDTWDTRQMFF
TRDJ1 | 15 | large | TRDV2 | CACDTVAQRADKLIF
TRDJ3 | 19 | . | TRDV2 | CACDTWGSRSSWDTRQMFF
TRDJ3 | 18 | large | TRDV2 | CACDAVGVSSWDTRQMFF
TRDJ3 | 22 | few | TRDV2 | CACDSSGGIRGRDSWDTRQMFF
TRDJ3 | 19 | . | TRDV2 | CAGDNTGGDISWDTRQMFF
TRDJ3 | 22 | large | TRDV2 | CACDTVGEWGILSSWDTRQMFF
TRDJ3 | 18 | large | TRDV2 | CACDTVGDSSWDTRQMFF
TRDJ3 | 20 | large | TRDV2 | CACDTAGGYEPTWDTRQMFF
TRDJ3 | 19 | large | TRDV2 | CACDTVGDGNSWDTRQMFF
TRDJ3 | 18 | large | TRDV2 | CACDTGRSPSWDTRQMFF
TRDJ3 | 20 | few | TRDV2 | CACDKVLGDTRSWDTRQMFF
TRDJ3 | 22 | large | TRDV2 | CACDSSWGIRGRDSWDTRQMFF
TRDJ2 | 15 | . | TRDV2 | CACDTLGDTTAQLFF
TRDJ3 | 14 | large | TRDV2 | CAGGYDWDTRQMFF
TRDJ3 | 19 | hyperexpanded | TRDV2 | CACDTVLGDTSWDTRQMFF
TRDJ3 | 19 | few | TRDV2 | CACDTLGDGLSWDTRQMFF
TRDJ3 | 19 | . | TRDV2 | CACDTSGGYDSWDTRQMFF
TRDJ2 | 14 | . | TRDV2 | CACDTLGDTAQLFF
TRDJ1 | 12 | large | TRDV2 | CACDTVRGALIF
TRDJ3 | 19 | large | TRDV2 | CACDTAGGYATGDTRQMFF
TRDJ3 | 17 | once | TRDV2 | CACDTAGDSWDTRQMFF
TRDJ3 | 18 | large | TRDV2 | CACDTVGDTSWDTRQMFF
TRDJ3 | 19 | few | TRDV2 | CACDILGDTRSWDTRQMFF
TRDJ1 | 12 | large | TRDV2 | CACDTVRGELIF
TRDJ3 | 20 | large | TRDV2 | CACDKILGAPFSWDTRQMFF
TRDJ3 | 18 | large | TRDV2 | CACAILGASSWDTRQMFF
TRDJ2 | 15 | large | TRDV2 | CACDTGILLTAQLFF
TRDJ3 | 23 | few | TRDV2 | CACDKIQLGGARGSSWDTRQMFF
TRDJ3 | 17 | large | TRDV2 | CACDNTGGSWDTRQMFF
TRDJ3 | 18 | large | TRDV2 | CACDSVLGGSWDTRQMFF
TRDJ2 | 15 | . | TRDV2 | CACDWGSPLTAQLFF
TRDJ3 | 20 | . | TRDV2 | CACDTTGGYGSSWDTRQMFF
TRDJ3 | 18 | large | TRDV2 | CACDTGRGSSWDTRQMFF
TRDJ3 | 20 | large | TRDV2 | CACDLVLGDTSSWDTRQMFF
TRDJ2 | 16 | hyperexpanded | TRDV2 | CACDTLGDTGTAQLFF
TRDJ2 | 18 | large | TRDV2 | CACDTVWGSPALTAQLFF
TRDJ3 | 20 | large | TRDV2 | CACDTVLGDTRSWDTRQMFF
TRDJ1 | 17 | large | TRDV2 | CACDPISRGIRGNKLIF
TRDJ3 | 19 | large | TRDV2 | CACDTAGGFNSWDTRQMFF
TRDJ2 | 19 | . | TRDV2 | CAFDNVGDQTATLTAQLFF
TRDJ2 | 14 | few | TRDV2 | CACDTWGLTAQLFF
TRDJ3 | 18 | large | TRDV2 | CACDKLGDVYWDTRQMFF
TRDJ2 | 15 | . | TRDV2 | CACDTLGDTTAQLFF
TRDJ3 | 17 | large | TRDV2 | CACDTTGGSWDTRQMFF
TRDJ2 | 16 | large | TRDV2 | CACDRVGDTLTAQLFF
TRDJ3 | 19 | large | TRDV2 | CACDTATGGYSWDTRQMFF
TRDJ3 | 18 | . | TRDV2 | CAGDTLLGDTWDTRQMFF
TRDJ3 | 20 | . | TRDV2 | CACDKRLGAPFTWDTRQMFF
TRDJ3 | 18 | few | TRDV2 | CACDPVLGDKGDTRQMFF
TRDJ3 | 19 | large | TRDV2 | CACDTVGGTSSWDTRQMFF
TRDJ3 | 19 | . | TRDV2 | CACDTLGDTSSWDTRQMFF
TRDJ3 | 18 | few | TRDV2 | CACDTGGFRSWDTRQMFF
TRDJ2 | 18 | hyperexpanded | TRDV2 | CACDTLGDTGALTAQLFF